This paragraph covers one TCR beta chain sequence. The germline V gene encodes CDR1 SGHNT and CDR2 YYREEE (reference sequence). The CDR3 has 15 residues. J gave up 5 bases and V 4 bases, and 5 bases lay outside the gene matches. Across about two dozen US areas, participants ranged in age from 18 to 89 years. Cohort 3 donors counted as recovered after two negative PCRs, clearance, or resolved symptoms. The data originate from a study of blood T cell repertoires in COVID-19. Study in general: Nucleic acid was either cDNA or gDNA, and it came from T cells, B-cell-depleted T cells, or PBMCs.

Authors' processing steps: Nucleated cell counts were estimated from reference gene primer amplification. Profiled with immunoSEQ multiplex PCR; TCRdb holds only in-frame clones, not every one. V, J and clone size are those of that table, while D and trimming were read from the DNA. This sample has about 130,000 clones, with approximately 80% found just once. The chain uses TRBV5-4 and TRBJ1-6, with 8 positions matching TRBD1. The material sequenced was PBMCs or T cells enriched from blood (not recorded which). This TCR derives from a man in his fifties who had recovered from COVID-19. CDR3 in DNA: TGTGCCAGCAGCCCCCGGGACAGGCATAATTCACCCCTCCACTTT. Protein: CASSPRDRHNSPLHF.